This T cell receptor beta chain was sequenced for a study of OX40 agonist ivuxolimab in advanced cancers. Study findings and constraints: What antigens the expanded peripheral T cells recognized was never established.

As regards this clone: Its matching antigen is unknown.

The repertoire was sequenced with immunoSEQ multiplex PCR; TCRdb's copy has only in-frame clones and lacks some. Here the sample spans 75,000 to 100,000 clones, just over 90% being singletons. Prior autoimmune disease or systemic immunosuppression barred patients. Material: CD4+ or CD8+ T cells sorted from blood, obtained in a trial of the OX40 agonist ivuxolimab. The receptor comes from an adult with an advanced solid tumor such as melanoma, head and neck, liver or kidney cancer.

The DNA of the CDR3 is TGTGCCAGCAGTTCATTAGCGGGGGTCTCCACAGATACGCAGTATTTT. This sequence encodes CASSSLAGVSTDTQYF. The V and J genes are TRBV28 and TRBJ2-3; 9 bases fit TRBD2. Per the germline V gene, CDR1 is MDHEN and CDR2 is SYDVKM. Germline trimming cut 4 bases from V and 2 bases from J; bases unmatched to any gene: 7. The length of the CDR3 is 16 residues.